This entry concerns a single T cell receptor (beta chain). Its cognate antigen is unknown. This sample is drawn from a study of cytotoxic CD8 clonotypes in ibrutinib-treated CLL. Study-wide context: Included were 11 to 12 relapsed/refractory and about 14 treatment-naive patients, of whom fewer than 18 were IGHV unmutated. Sequenced samples delivered averages of roughly 260,000 productive templates and roughly 94,000 productive rearrangements. Study conclusions and caveats: Sampling schedules were unmatched across sustained-remission and progressing patients.

Depth targeted 1 in 200,000 to 1 in 1 million T cells, averaging about 9.2x coverage per clonotype. TCRdb's copy holds only in-frame clones and misses some; the assay was immunoSEQ multiplex PCR. The sample includes nearly 50,000 clones, 50% to 65% of them seen just once. Germline assignment: CDR1 SGHRS and CDR2 YFSETQ. Trimming shortened V by 7 bases and J by 5 bases, and 12 bases separated the two germline ends. This CDR3 comprises 13 residues. This clonotype was sampled from a human donor with chronic lymphocytic leukemia. Sequenced material: PBMCs, taken after 24 months of ibrutinib treatment. J is TRBJ2-2 and V is TRBV5-1, with D possibly TRBD2 on 5 matching bases. This CDR3 is CASGREKTGELFF. The CDR3 coding sequence is TGCGCCAGCGGAAGGGAGAAAACCGGGGAGCTGTTTTTT.